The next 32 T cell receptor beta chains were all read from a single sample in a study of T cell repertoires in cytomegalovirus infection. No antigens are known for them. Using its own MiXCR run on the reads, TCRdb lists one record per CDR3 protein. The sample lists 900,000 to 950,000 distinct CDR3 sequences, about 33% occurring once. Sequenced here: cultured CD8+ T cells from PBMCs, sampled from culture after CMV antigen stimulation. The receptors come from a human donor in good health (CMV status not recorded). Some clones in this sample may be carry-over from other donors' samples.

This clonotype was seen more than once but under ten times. This CDR3 is CASGISGLENEQFF. CDR3 DNA: TGTGCCAGCGGTATCAGCGGACTAGAAAATGAGCAGTTCTTC. The gene calls are TRBV7-9 and TRBJ2-1; 7 bases map to TRBD2. V shed 8 bases and J 7 bases; nucleotides not matched to a gene: 11. CDR1 and CDR2 from the germline V gene are SEHNR and FQNEAQ (reference sequence). The CDR3 runs to 14 residues.

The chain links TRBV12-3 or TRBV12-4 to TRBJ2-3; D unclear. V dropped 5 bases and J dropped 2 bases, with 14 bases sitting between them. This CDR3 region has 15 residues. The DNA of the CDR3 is TGTGCCAGCAGTCCAGGTCTTAGCTACACAGATACGCAGTATTTT. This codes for CASSPGLSYTDTQYF.

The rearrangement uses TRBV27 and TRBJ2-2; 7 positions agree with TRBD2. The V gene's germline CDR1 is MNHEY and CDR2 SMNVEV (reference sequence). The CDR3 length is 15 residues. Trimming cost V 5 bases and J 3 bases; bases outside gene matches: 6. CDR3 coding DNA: TGTGCCAGCAGTCCTTCTAGCGGTGACACCGGGGAGCTGTTTTTT. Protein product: CASSPSSGDTGELFF.

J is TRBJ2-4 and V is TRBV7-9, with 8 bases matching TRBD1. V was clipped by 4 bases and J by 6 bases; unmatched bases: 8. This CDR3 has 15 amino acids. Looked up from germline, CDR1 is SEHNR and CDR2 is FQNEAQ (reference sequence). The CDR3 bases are TGTGCCAGCAGCTCGGACAGGGACCTGGGAAACATTCAGTACTTC. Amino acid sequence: CASSSDRDLGNIQYF.

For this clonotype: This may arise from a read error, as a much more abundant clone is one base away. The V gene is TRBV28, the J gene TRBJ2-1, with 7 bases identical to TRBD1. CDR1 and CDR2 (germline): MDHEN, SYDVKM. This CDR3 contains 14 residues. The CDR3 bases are TGTGCCAGCGGGGGACAGAGCTCCTACAATCAGCAGTTCTTC. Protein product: CASGGQSSYNQQFF.

The CDR3 loop is CASSPPGPGNTIYF. CDR3 DNA sequence: TGTGCCAGCAGTCCCCCCGGGCCTGGAAACACCATATATTTT. The chain employs TRBV12-3 or TRBV12-4 and TRBJ1-3; D uncertain. This CDR3 region has 14 residues. V lost 5 bases to trimming and J lost 2 bases, with 10 bases between them.

This CDR3 is CASSAGQVYQETQYF. Here the CDR3 DNA reads TGTGCCAGCAGTGCCGGACAGGTGTACCAAGAGACCCAGTACTTC. The gene calls are TRBV27 and TRBJ2-5; 7 nucleotides match TRBD1. The CDR3 spans 15 residues. The V gene's germline CDR1 is MNHEY and CDR2 SMNVEV (reference sequence). With V trimmed by 5 bases and J by 0 bases, 6 bases remained unmatched.

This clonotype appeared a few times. CDR3 amino acids: CASFNYGYTF. Here the CDR3 DNA reads TGTGCCAGCTTTAACTATGGCTACACCTTC. The rearrangement joins TRBV6-6 to TRBJ1-2, with no clear D. This CDR3 has 10 amino acids. Germline CDR1 reads MNHNY; CDR2 reads SVGAGI (reference sequence). Trimming stripped 8 bases from V and 1 base from J, with 2 bases between.

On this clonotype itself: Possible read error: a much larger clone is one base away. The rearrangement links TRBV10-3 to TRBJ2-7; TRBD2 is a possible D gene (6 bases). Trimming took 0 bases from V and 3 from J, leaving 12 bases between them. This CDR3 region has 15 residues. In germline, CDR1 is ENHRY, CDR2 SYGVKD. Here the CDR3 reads CAISESGGTDYEQYV. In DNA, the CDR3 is TGTGCCATCAGTGAGTCTGGAGGGACGGACTACGAGCAGTACGTC.

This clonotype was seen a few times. The CDR3 DNA follows: TGTGCCAGCAGTCGCGGGACCACCGGATTGGACTACGAGCAGTACGTC. Protein product: CASSRGTTGLDYEQYV. The chain carries TRBV6-2 or TRBV6-3 and TRBJ2-7; maybe TRBD2 (6 bases). CDR3 length: 16 residues. V lost 5 bases to trimming and J lost 3 bases, with 20 bases between them. Germline lookup yields CDR1 MNHEY and CDR2 SVGEGT.

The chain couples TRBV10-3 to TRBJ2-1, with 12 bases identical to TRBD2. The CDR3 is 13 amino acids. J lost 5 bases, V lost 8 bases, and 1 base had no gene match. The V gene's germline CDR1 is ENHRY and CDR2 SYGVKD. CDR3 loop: CAILAGGDNEQFF. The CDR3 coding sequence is TGTGCCATCCTAGCGGGGGGGGACAATGAGCAGTTCTTC.

The CDR3 loop is CASSWQGGRRDQPQHF. The CDR3 nucleotides read TGTGCCAGCAGCTGGCAAGGGGGTCGGAGGGATCAGCCCCAGCATTTT. The chain links TRBV5-6 to TRBJ1-5; a possible D gene is TRBD1 (6 bases). Germline-derived CDR1 and CDR2 are SGHDT and YYEEEE. The CDR3 consists of 16 residues. Trimming shortened V by 3 bases and J by 5 bases, and 18 bases separated the two germline ends.

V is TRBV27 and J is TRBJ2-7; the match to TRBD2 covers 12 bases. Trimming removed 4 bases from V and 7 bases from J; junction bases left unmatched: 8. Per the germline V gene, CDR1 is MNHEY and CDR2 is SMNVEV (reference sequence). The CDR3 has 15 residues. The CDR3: CASSSPLAGGREQYF. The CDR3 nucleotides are TGTGCCAGCAGTTCCCCACTAGCGGGGGGACGTGAGCAGTACTTC.

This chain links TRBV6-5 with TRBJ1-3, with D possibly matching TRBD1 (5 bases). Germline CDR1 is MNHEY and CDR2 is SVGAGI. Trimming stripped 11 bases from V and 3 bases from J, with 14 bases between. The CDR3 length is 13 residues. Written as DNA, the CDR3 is TGTGCCGCAGGAGGGGACGGTGGAAACACCATATATTTT. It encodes CAAGGDGGNTIYF.

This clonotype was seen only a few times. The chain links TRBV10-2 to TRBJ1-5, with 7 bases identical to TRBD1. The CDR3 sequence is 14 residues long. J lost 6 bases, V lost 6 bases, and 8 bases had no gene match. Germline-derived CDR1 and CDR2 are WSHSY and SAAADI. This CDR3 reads CASSIDRAGQPQHF. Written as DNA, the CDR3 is TGCGCCAGCAGCATCGACAGGGCTGGTCAGCCCCAGCATTTT.

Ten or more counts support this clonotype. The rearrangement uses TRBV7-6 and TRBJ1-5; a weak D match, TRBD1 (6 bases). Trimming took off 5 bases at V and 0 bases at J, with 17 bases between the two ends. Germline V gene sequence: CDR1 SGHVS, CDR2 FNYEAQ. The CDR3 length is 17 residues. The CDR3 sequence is CASSQDRNPFSNQPQHF. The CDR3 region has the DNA TGTGCCAGCAGCCAGGACAGAAACCCCTTTAGCAATCAGCCCCAGCATTTT.

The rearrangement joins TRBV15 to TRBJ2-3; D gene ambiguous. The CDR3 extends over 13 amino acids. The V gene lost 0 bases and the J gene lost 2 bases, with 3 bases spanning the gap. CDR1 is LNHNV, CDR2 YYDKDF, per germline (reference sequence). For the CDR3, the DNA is TGTGCCACCAGCAGAGATTACACAGATACGCAGTATTTT. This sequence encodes CATSRDYTDTQYF.

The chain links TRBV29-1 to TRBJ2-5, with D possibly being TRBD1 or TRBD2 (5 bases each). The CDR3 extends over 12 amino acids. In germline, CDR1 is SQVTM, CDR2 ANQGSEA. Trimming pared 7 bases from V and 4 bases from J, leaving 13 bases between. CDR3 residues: CSAVWDGETQYF. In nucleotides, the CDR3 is TGCAGCGCCGTCTGGGACGGAGAGACCCAGTACTTC.

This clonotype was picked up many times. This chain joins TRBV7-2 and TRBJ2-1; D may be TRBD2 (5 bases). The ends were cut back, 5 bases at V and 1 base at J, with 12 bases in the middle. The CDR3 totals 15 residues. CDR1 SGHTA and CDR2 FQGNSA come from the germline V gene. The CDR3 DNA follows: TGTGCCAGCAGCGAGGGAAGATGGTCCTACAATGAGCAGTTCTTC. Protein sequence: CASSEGRWSYNEQFF.

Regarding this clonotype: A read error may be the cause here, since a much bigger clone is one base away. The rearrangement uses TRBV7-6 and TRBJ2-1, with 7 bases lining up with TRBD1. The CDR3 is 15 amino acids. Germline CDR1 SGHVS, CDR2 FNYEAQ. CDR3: CARSLSSGTVYEQFF. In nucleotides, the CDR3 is TGTGCCAGGAGCTTAAGTTCCGGGACAGTTTATGAGCAGTTCTTC.

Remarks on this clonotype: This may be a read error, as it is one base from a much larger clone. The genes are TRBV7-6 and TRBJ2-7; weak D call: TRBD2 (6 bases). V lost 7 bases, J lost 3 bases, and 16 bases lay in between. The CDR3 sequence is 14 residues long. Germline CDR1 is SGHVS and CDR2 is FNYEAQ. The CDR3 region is CASNSALGGYEQYF. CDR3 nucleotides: TGTGCCAGCAACTCAGCCCTGGGGGGCTACGAGCAGTACTTC.

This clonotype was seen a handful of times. In DNA form, the CDR3 reads TGTGCCAGCAGTCTGGGACAGCACAATCAGCCCCAGCATTTT. Its translation is CASSLGQHNQPQHF. The rearrangement joins TRBV27 to TRBJ1-5; 7 nucleotides align to TRBD1. The CDR3 sequence is 14 residues long. CDR1 is MNHEY and CDR2 is SMNVEV in the germline V gene (reference sequence). With 5 bases clipped from V and 3 bases from J, the junction kept 4 bases outside the gene matches.

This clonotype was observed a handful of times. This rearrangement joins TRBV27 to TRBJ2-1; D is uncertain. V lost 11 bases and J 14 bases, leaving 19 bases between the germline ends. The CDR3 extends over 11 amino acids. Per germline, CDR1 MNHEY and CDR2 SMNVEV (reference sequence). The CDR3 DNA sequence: TGTGCCGTTTTTTCGGGCCGATGGGAGTTCTTC. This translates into CAVFSGRWEFF.

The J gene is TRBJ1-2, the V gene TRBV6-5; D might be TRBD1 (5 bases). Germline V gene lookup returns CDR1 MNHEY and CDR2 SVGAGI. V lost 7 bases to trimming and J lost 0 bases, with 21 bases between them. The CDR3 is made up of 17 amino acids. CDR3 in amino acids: CASTYGQGEGPNYGYTF. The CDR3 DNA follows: TGTGCCAGCACCTACGGGCAGGGAGAAGGTCCTAACTATGGCTACACCTTC.

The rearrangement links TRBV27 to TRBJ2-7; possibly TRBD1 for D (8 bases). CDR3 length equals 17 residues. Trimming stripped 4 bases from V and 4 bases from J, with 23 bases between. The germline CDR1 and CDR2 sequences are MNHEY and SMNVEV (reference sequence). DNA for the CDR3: TGTGCCAGCAGTTCCACTAAGACAGGGGAGGGTTTTTACGAGCAGTACTTC. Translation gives CASSSTKTGEGFYEQYF.

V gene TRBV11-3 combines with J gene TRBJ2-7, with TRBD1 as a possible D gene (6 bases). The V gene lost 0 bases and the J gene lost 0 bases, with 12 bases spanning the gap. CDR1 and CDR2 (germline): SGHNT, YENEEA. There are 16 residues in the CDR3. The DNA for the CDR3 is TGTGCCAGCAGCTTAGAGTCCGGGACAAGCTCCTACGAGCAGTACTTC. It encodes CASSLESGTSSYEQYF.

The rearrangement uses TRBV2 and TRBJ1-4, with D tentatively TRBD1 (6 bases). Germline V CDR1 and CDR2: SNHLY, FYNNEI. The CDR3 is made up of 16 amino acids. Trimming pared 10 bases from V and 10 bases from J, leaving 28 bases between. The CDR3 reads CATQRNTGPSRGKLFF. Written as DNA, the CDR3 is TGTGCCACCCAGAGGAATACAGGGCCCTCAAGAGGAAAACTGTTTTTT.

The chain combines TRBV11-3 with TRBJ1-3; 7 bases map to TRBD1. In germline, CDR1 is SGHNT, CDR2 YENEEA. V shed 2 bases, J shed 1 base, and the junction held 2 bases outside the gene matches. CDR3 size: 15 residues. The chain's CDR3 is CASSLTGASGNTIYF. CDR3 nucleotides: TGTGCCAGCAGCTTAACAGGGGCATCTGGAAACACCATATATTTT.

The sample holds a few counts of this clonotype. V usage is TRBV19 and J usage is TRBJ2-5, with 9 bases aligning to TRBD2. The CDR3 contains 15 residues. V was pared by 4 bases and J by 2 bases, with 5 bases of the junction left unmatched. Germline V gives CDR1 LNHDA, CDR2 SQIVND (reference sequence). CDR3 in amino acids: CASSTRTSGQETQYF. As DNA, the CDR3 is TGTGCCAGTAGTACCCGTACTAGCGGGCAAGAGACCCAGTACTTC.

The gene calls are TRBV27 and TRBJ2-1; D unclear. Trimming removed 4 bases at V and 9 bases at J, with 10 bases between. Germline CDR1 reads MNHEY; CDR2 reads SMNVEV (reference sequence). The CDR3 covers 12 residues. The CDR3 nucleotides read TGTGCCAGCAGTTCCCGAGGCCCTGAGCAGTTCTTC. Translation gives CASSSRGPEQFF.

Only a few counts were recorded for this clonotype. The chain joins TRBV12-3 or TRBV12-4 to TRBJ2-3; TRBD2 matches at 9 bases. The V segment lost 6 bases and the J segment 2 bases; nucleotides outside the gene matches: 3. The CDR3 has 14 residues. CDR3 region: CASRRGGYTDTQYF. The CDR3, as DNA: TGTGCCAGCAGGCGGGGGGGCTACACAGATACGCAGTATTTT.

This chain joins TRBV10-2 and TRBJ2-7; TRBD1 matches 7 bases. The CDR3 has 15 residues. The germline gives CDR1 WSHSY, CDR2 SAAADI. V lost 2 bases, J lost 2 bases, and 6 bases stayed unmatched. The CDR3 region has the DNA TGCGCCAGCAGTGAGGCACAGGGGACAGCCTACGAGCAGTACTTC. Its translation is CASSEAQGTAYEQYF.